This T cell receptor beta chain was sequenced during a study of breast tumors, draining lymph nodes, adjacent tissues. On this clonotype itself: Its antigen is still unknown. Here the CDR3 omits its conserved ending phenylalanine or tryptophan, so a read error is the likely source.

The study, taken as a whole, reports: The data were judged consistent with most tumor T cells coming from lymph node and expanding in tumor. The lymph node origin of tumor T cells was framed as consistent with a hypothesis, not demonstrated. Compared with basal-like, luminal-like tumors shared significantly more repertoire with nontumor tissue. Tumor TCR diversity was below lymph nodes but above nontumor tissue.

TCRdb reprocessed the multiplex PCR reads with MiXCR, giving one entry per CDR3 protein. The sample has about 300,000 distinct CDR3 sequences; 30% are singletons. The CDR3 is 12 residues long. V lost 8 bases and J lost 6, with 11 bases in between. CDR1 and CDR2 (germline): MNHEY, SMNVEV (reference sequence). Samples came from axillary lymph nodes draining the breast cancer. This sequence joins TRBV27 and TRBJ2-1, with D possibly TRBD1 on 5 matching bases. Sample: axillary lymph node tissue. This receptor was obtained from a female donor with breast cancer. Some clones in this sample may be carry-over from other donors' samples. The CDR3 DNA reads as TGTGCCAGCCGAATAGGGGCCAATGAGCAGTTCCTC. Translating gives CASRIGANEQFL.